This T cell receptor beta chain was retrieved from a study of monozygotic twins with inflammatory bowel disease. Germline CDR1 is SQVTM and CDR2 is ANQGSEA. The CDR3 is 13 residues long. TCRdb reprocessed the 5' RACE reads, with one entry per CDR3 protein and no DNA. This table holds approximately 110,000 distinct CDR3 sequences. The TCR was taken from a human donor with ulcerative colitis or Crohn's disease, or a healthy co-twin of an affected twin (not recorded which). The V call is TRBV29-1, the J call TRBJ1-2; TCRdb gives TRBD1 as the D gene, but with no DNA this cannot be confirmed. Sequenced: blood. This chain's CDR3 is CSVGDSSVYGYTF.